This T cell receptor (beta chain) was retrieved from a study of cytomegalovirus exposure and HLA in healthy donors. To note about this clone: Antigen specificity is unknown.

V was shortened by 1 base and J by 3 bases, with 14 bases between the two germline ends. This CDR3 has 16 residues. CDR1 is SGHDT, CDR2 YYEEEE, per germline. Study observations and caveats: In a later analysis, several top co-occurrence clusters appeared linked to parvovirus B19, influenza, CMV and Epstein-Barr virus. It was 164 TCR beta chains that were listed as cytomegalovirus-associated. A later analysis showed HLA-associated TCR beta chains outstripping equally common others in clonal expansion.

It was with 60 Vbeta and 13 Jbeta primers that the PCR ran. Per the study methods: A later analysis counted approximately 88 million unique TCR beta chains, some 11 million shared. Only in-frame clones appear in the TCRdb table, and some are missing; sequencing was by immunoSEQ multiplex PCR. That table is the source of V, J and clone size, and D and trimming were worked out from the DNA. The sample features about 190,000 clones, with almost 6.5% in its top ten. The TCR originated in a man aged 25-45 years in good health and CMV-seronegative. Sequences were obtained from PBMCs. The V gene is TRBV5-6, the J gene TRBJ1-3; D is possibly TRBD1 (6 bases). The CDR3 loop reads CASSLIAGASGNTIYF. As DNA, the CDR3 is TGTGCCAGCAGCTTGATCGCAGGGGCGAGTGGAAACACCATATATTTT.